The clone carrying this T cell receptor beta chain was found once. These data belong to a study of technical replicates of blood from a handful of donors. This CDR3 is built from 19 residues. Germline values: CDR1 SGHNT, CDR2 YYREEE (reference sequence). Trimming at V came to 2 bases and at J to 0 bases, leaving 9 bases not matched to a gene. Method: immunoSEQ multiplex PCR; TCRdb's copy keeps in-frame clones and lacks some. The sample includes over 85,000 clones, roughly 94% of them seen just once. This clonotype was sampled from a human donor in good health. This chain links TRBV5-4 with TRBJ2-1, with TRBD2 matching 12 bases. Specimen: T cells isolated from PBMCs. DNA for the CDR3: TGTGCCAGCAGCTTAACCAGGACTAGCGGGGTGAGCTCCTACAATGAGCAGTTCTTC. Its translation: CASSLTRTSGVSSYNEQFF.